This entry lists 26 T cell receptor beta chains sequenced from one sample in a study of long-term antiretroviral therapy in people with HIV. The assay used was immunoSEQ (version v3.0), run at survey level. Clones were read by immunoSEQ multiplex PCR, and TCRdb kept only the in-frame ones, dropping some. The sample lists 25,000 to 35,000 clones; about 83% were seen once. Sequenced here: unsorted PBMCs, sampled 0.4 years after starting antiretroviral therapy. These TCRs come from a man younger than 35 with HIV.

V gene TRBV6-5 combines with J gene TRBJ1-2; TRBD1 might be the D (6 bases). This CDR3 spans 13 amino acids. V lost 3 bases and J lost 7, with 12 bases in between. CDR1 is MNHEY, CDR2 SVGAGI, per germline. The CDR3 sequence is CASSYLQGSGYTF. In nucleotides, the CDR3 is TGTGCCAGCAGTTATCTACAGGGAAGTGGCTACACCTTC.

V and J are TRBV6-1 and TRBJ2-5, with a weak D call TRBD1 (6 bases). The length of the CDR3 is 14 residues. The ends were cut back, 8 bases at V and 4 bases at J, with 17 bases in the middle. Germline V gene lookup returns CDR1 MNHNS and CDR2 SASEGT. CDR3 sequence reads: CASPQGRYPETQYF. For the CDR3, the DNA is TGTGCCAGCCCCCAGGGGCGTTATCCAGAGACCCAGTACTTC.

The rearrangement links TRBV6-1 to TRBJ1-1, with D possibly TRBD1 on 6 matching bases. V shed 2 bases and J shed 8 bases, with 18 bases lying between them. Germline CDR1 reads MNHNS; CDR2 reads SASEGT. This CDR3 has 15 amino acids. CDR3 in DNA: TGTGCCAGCAGTGAATTGCGACAGGCGACCGGCGAAGCTTTCTTT. Its translation: CASSELRQATGEAFF.

The chain employs TRBV6-1 and TRBJ2-7; 9 bases are a match to TRBD1. The V segment lost 6 bases and the J segment 2 bases; nucleotides outside the gene matches: 5. The germline CDR1 and CDR2 sequences are MNHNS and SASEGT. This CDR3 has 14 residues. For the CDR3, the DNA is TGTGCCAGCAGCATGGGACAGGGAACCTACGAGCAGTACTTC. Its translation: CASSMGQGTYEQYF.

The gene calls are TRBV7-2 and TRBJ1-2; the D is unclear. With 1 base removed from V and 4 bases from J, the gap between germline ends came to 7 bases. Per germline, CDR1 SGHTA and CDR2 FQGNSA. The CDR3 length is 13 residues. CDR3 sequence (DNA): TGTGCCAGCAGCTTAGAGCGTACCTATGGCTACACCTTC. This gives the protein CASSLERTYGYTF.

This sequence joins TRBV5-6 and TRBJ1-1; D uncertain. CDR1 SGHDT and CDR2 YYEEEE come from the germline V gene. Between the trimmed V and J ends, which lost 1 base and 3 bases, there was a span of 10 bases. The CDR3 is made up of 14 amino acids. The CDR3 DNA is TGTGCCAGCAGCTTGTCTTATTCGTACACTGAAGCTTTCTTT. Translation: CASSLSYSYTEAFF.

This chain links TRBV19 with TRBJ2-1; D is unresolved. Germline CDR1 reads LNHDA; CDR2 reads SQIVND (reference sequence). V lost 3 bases and J 4 bases, leaving 19 bases between the germline ends. This CDR3 is 17 amino acids long. The CDR3 reads CASSIANPFLLYNEQFF. The CDR3 DNA follows: TGTGCCAGTAGTATCGCCAATCCCTTTTTACTTTACAATGAGCAGTTCTTC.

This clone was observed a single time. J is TRBJ2-7 and V is TRBV4-3; D is unresolved. Germline loops: CDR1 LGHNA, CDR2 YSLEER. Trimming removed 1 base from V and 6 bases from J, with 7 bases in between. This CDR3 spans 12 amino acids. CDR3 sequence reads: CASSQGRGEQYF. In DNA form, the CDR3 reads TGCGCCAGCAGCCAAGGACGCGGCGAGCAGTACTTC.

This chain uses TRBV6-5 with TRBJ2-7, with D possibly being TRBD2 (7 bases). The CDR3 covers 11 residues. The germline gives CDR1 MNHEY, CDR2 SVGAGI. Trimming cost V 9 bases and J 6 bases, with 12 bases left between them. The CDR3 here is CASRGATEQYF. The CDR3 DNA reads TGTGCCAGTCGGGGGGCTACCGAGCAGTACTTC.

The genes are TRBV11-2 and TRBJ1-2, with D perhaps TRBD1 (5 bases). Per germline, CDR1 SGHAT and CDR2 FQNNGV. The CDR3 extends over 17 amino acids. Trimming left V 2 bases short and J 3 bases short, with 19 bases between. The CDR3 region has the DNA TGTGCCAGCAGCTTACCCCACGGGGACGCGACGCACTATGGCTACACCTTC. Translation: CASSLPHGDATHYGYTF. Supplemented by reference TRBV11-2 and TRBJ1-2, the full variable domain reads EAGVAQSPRYKIIEKRQSVAFWCNPISGHATLYWYQQILGQGPKLLIQFQNNGVVDDSQLPKDRFSAERLKGVDSTLKIQPAKLEDSAVYLCASSLPHGDATHYGYTFGSGTRLTVV.

V is TRBV4-2 and J is TRBJ1-1, with 8 bases identical to TRBD1. Germline V CDR1 and CDR2: LGHNA, YNFKEQ. V shed 4 bases, J shed 3 bases, and the junction held 7 bases outside the gene matches. This CDR3 contains 15 residues. For the CDR3, the DNA is TGTGCCAGCAGCCGAGAGACAGGGGCGTACACTGAAGCTTTCTTT. Protein product: CASSRETGAYTEAFF.

The chain joins TRBV6-5 to TRBJ1-1, with D possibly being TRBD1 (5 bases). Germline V gene lookup returns CDR1 MNHEY and CDR2 SVGAGI. V was trimmed by 0 bases and J by 7 bases, leaving 9 bases between them. The CDR3 contains 13 residues. The CDR3 bases are TGTGCCAGCAGTTACTCGGGGCAGGGTGAAGCTTTCTTT. The encoded protein is CASSYSGQGEAFF.

In this sample, this clone turned up a few times. The chain joins TRBV19 to TRBJ2-7; 10 bases align to TRBD1. The CDR3 contains 15 residues. V shed 5 bases, J shed 3 bases, and the junction held 7 bases outside the gene matches. The V gene's germline CDR1 is LNHDA and CDR2 SQIVND (reference sequence). DNA for the CDR3: TGTGCCAGTAGTGCCACCGGGACAGGGGTCTACGAGCAGTACTTC. Protein: CASSATGTGVYEQYF. The complete variable domain, with remaining parts taken from reference TRBV19 and TRBJ2-7, reads DGGITQSPKYLFRKEGQNVTLSCEQNLNHDAMYWYRQDPGQGLRLIYYSQIVNDFQKGDIAEGYSVSREKKESFPLTVTSAQKNPTAFYLCASSATGTGVYEQYFGPGTRLTVT.

J is TRBJ2-7 and V is TRBV7-9, with 10 bases that match TRBD2. CDR1 and CDR2 from the germline V gene are SEHNR and FQNEAQ (reference sequence). This CDR3 has 16 residues. The junction had 7 bases not matched to a gene; V was cut back by 3 bases and J by 2 bases. The CDR3 reads CASSLEGLASTYEQYF. CDR3 bases: TGTGCCAGCAGCTTGGAGGGACTAGCGTCGACCTACGAGCAGTACTTC.

The V gene is TRBV5-6, the J gene TRBJ1-2; the match to TRBD1 covers 7 bases. The CDR3 runs 15 residues. Trimming removed 4 bases from V and 4 bases from J; junction bases left unmatched: 10. Per germline, CDR1 SGHDT and CDR2 YYEEEE. CDR3 nucleotide sequence: TGTGCCAGCAGCATTGAACCGGGACAGAGCTATGGCTACACCTTC. It encodes CASSIEPGQSYGYTF.

The CDR3 DNA reads TGTGCCAGCAGTTTAGTGGGAACCGGGGAGCTGTTTTTT. Translated: CASSLVGTGELFF. The chain links TRBV27 to TRBJ2-2; D unresolved. The CDR3 is 13 amino acids. V gave up 2 bases and J gave up 5 bases, with 6 bases separating them. Per germline, CDR1 MNHEY and CDR2 SMNVEV (reference sequence).

The chain employs TRBV4-3 and TRBJ1-2, with a tentative D call TRBD1 (6 bases). V lost 0 bases and J 6 bases, leaving 14 bases between the germline ends. This CDR3 region has 15 residues. Germline-derived CDR1 and CDR2 are LGHNA and YSLEER. Written as DNA, the CDR3 is TGCGCCAGCAGCCAAGATCGGGGGGGCTGGGATGGCTACACCTTC. Translating it yields CASSQDRGGWDGYTF.

Only one count was recorded for this clone. The chain links TRBV15 to TRBJ2-7; 10 positions agree with TRBD1. From germline, CDR1 is LNHNV and CDR2 YYDKDF (reference sequence). The CDR3 is 14 amino acids. With 7 bases clipped from V and 3 bases from J, the junction kept 6 bases outside the gene matches. CDR3 protein: CATTPDRGFYEQYF. For the CDR3, the DNA is TGTGCCACCACCCCGGACAGGGGGTTCTACGAGCAGTACTTC. The variable domain in full, completed from reference TRBV15 and TRBJ2-7, reads DAMVIQNPRYQVTQFGKPVTLSCSQTLNHNVMYWYQQKSSQAPKLLFHYYDKDFNNEADTPDNFQSRRPNTSFCFLDIRSPGLGDTAMYLCATTPDRGFYEQYFGPGTRLTVT.

This chain connects TRBV14 to TRBJ2-7; 8 bases are a match to TRBD2. Germline loops: CDR1 SGHDN, CDR2 FVKESK. The V and J ends lost 4 bases and 6 bases, in that order; junction bases with no gene match: 8. The CDR3 has 14 amino acids. The CDR3 coding sequence is TGTGCCAGCAGCCGGAGCGGGAGAGGGGGCGAGCAGTACTTC. Translating gives CASSRSGRGGEQYF.

The chain combines TRBV28 with TRBJ1-4, with D possibly TRBD1 on 6 matching bases. Germline V gene data show CDR1 as MDHEN and CDR2 as SYDVKM. Trimming removed 6 bases at V and 8 bases at J, with 10 bases between. The CDR3 has 12 amino acids. The CDR3, as DNA: TGTGCCAGCAGGGACAGAGGGGAAAAACTGTTTTTT. This encodes CASRDRGEKLFF.

The rearrangement joins TRBV7-5 to TRBJ1-1; TRBD1, the D gene given by the table, was not confirmed from the DNA. TRBV7-5 represents a pseudogene. The CDR3 totals 16 residues. CDR3: CARSLGRTGANTEAFF. DNA of the CDR3: TGTGCCAGAAGCTTAGGGCGGACAGGAGCCAACACTGAAGCTTTCTTT.

The chain uses TRBV10-3 and TRBJ2-1; D is possibly TRBD2 (5 bases). Germline CDR1 reads ENHRY; CDR2 reads SYGVKD. The CDR3 spans 18 residues. With 4 bases removed from V and 8 bases from J, the gap between germline ends came to 27 bases. CDR3 sequence: CAISVFLATEDKSDEQFF. In DNA, the CDR3 is TGTGCCATCAGTGTGTTTCTCGCGACGGAGGATAAGTCCGATGAGCAGTTCTTC.

This chain joins TRBV4-3 and TRBJ1-1, with no clear D. The length of the CDR3 is 15 residues. The germline CDR1 and CDR2 sequences are LGHNA and YSLEER. With 1 base removed from V and 4 bases from J, the gap between germline ends came to 13 bases. CDR3 nucleotide sequence: TGCGCCAGCAGCCAAGTCGACCGGGCCGGCACTGAAGCTTTCTTT. It encodes CASSQVDRAGTEAFF.

The chain carries TRBV7-9 and TRBJ1-1; D uncertain. The CDR3 spans 12 residues. The germline gives CDR1 SEHNR, CDR2 FQNEAQ (reference sequence). The ends were cut back, 2 bases at V and 5 bases at J, with 6 bases in the middle. DNA of the CDR3: TGTGCCAGCAGCTTAAGTGGGACTGAAGCTTTCTTT. Amino acids: CASSLSGTEAFF.

V gene TRBV4-1 combines with J gene TRBJ1-1; D call uncertain. V was cut by 7 bases and J by 1 base, with 13 bases left in between. Per germline, CDR1 MGHRA and CDR2 YSYEKL. The CDR3 sequence is 14 residues long. The CDR3: CASTPKAGNTEAFF. Here the CDR3 DNA reads TGCGCCAGCACTCCGAAAGCGGGGAACACTGAAGCTTTCTTT.

Here the CDR3 reads CAIPTGLAGGGELFF. In DNA form, the CDR3 reads TGTGCCATCCCAACGGGACTAGCGGGGGGCGGAGAGCTGTTTTTT. V is TRBV10-3 and J is TRBJ2-2; 15 nucleotides agree with TRBD2. CDR1 is ENHRY, CDR2 SYGVKD, per germline. This CDR3 region has 15 residues. The V gene end was trimmed by 8 bases and the J gene end by 11 bases; junction bases not matched to a gene: 9.